This TCR beta chain was profiled in a study of T cell responses to AZD1222 COVID-19 vaccine. Study information: Pooling was applied to second doses at about 4 or about 12 weeks.

Profiled with immunoSEQ multiplex PCR; TCRdb holds only in-frame clones, not every one. The sample contains 150,000 to 200,000 clones, around 93% of which appear only once. This clone was found a few times. The target antigen is unknown. Distinct nucleotide sequences in the sample also encode this CDR3. General study findings and limits: Recipients of AZD1222 seropositive at baseline numbered only 5 to 7. Mostly white British, mostly female donors; authors suggested clonal diversity may be underestimated.

CDR3 size: 12 residues. Germline V gene data show CDR1 as SGHDN and CDR2 as FVKESK. V was pared by 1 base and J by 4 bases, with 5 bases between. This TCR was recovered from an adult in good health. This sample comprised peripheral blood, obtained on day 0 of AZD1222 vaccination. The chain recombines TRBV14 with TRBJ2-7; no clear D. The CDR3 region has the DNA TGTGCCAGCAGCCAAGTCCCATACGAGCAGTACTTC. Protein product: CASSQVPYEQYF.